What follows are 5 T cell receptor beta chains derived from one specimen sequenced in a study of shared clonotypes between healthy human individuals. The method was immunoSEQ multiplex PCR; TCRdb's version includes in-frame clones alone and lacks a portion of them. The sample carries under 600,000 clones, around 81% recorded once. Sequencing was performed on PBMCs. The receptor set was obtained from a woman in her thirties or forties in good health. Some clones in this sample may be carry-over from other donors' samples.

The chain recombines TRBV15 with TRBJ2-1, with 11 bases fitting TRBD1. The CDR3 extends over 14 amino acids. V shed 6 bases, J shed 8 bases, and the junction held 6 bases outside the gene matches. Germline assignment: CDR1 LNHNV and CDR2 YYDKDF (reference sequence). The CDR3 here is CATRPDRGQYEQFF. The DNA of the CDR3 is TGTGCCACCAGGCCGGACAGGGGGCAGTATGAGCAGTTCTTC.

This clone came up once. The CDR3: CASYGRPINWDEQYF. The CDR3, as DNA: TGTGCCAGCTACGGCCGGCCCATAAACTGGGACGAGCAGTACTTC. This chain links TRBV2 with TRBJ2-7, with unresolved D. In germline, CDR1 is SNHLY, CDR2 FYNNEI. V shed 8 bases and J shed 5 bases, with 22 bases lying between them. The CDR3 has 15 residues. The full variable domain, its missing parts supplied by reference TRBV2 and TRBJ2-7, is EPEVTQTPSHQVTQMGQEVILRCVPISNHLYFYWYRQILGQKVEFLVSFYNNEISEKSEIFDDQFSVERPDGSNFTLKIRSTKLEDSAMYFCASYGRPINWDEQYFGPGTRLTVT.

This clone was found a few times. The chain recombines TRBV6-5 with TRBJ2-5; 10 positions match TRBD2. TRBJ2-7 explains the end of the DNA better; the J call may be wrong. CDR3 size: 15 residues. Germline V CDR1 and CDR2: MNHEY, SVGAGI. Written as DNA, the CDR3 is TGTGCCAGCGCGCAGGTAGCGGGAGGCTCCTACGAGCAGTACTTC. This encodes CASAQVAGGSYEQYF.

As for this clone: A far larger clone is just one base off, so this is likely a read error. The identical CDR3 is also encoded by other nucleotide sequences in the sample. This chain connects TRBV28 to TRBJ1-1; TRBD1 is a possible D gene (5 bases). CDR1 is MDHEN and CDR2 is SYDVKM in the germline V gene. The CDR3 consists of 16 residues. The V end was cut by 2 bases, the J end by 8 bases, with 21 bases between. The CDR3: CASSLTIGQEGTEAFF. The DNA of the CDR3 is TGTGCCAGCAGTTTAACGATCGGGCAGGAGGGGACCGAAGCTTTCTTT.

As to this clone: A far larger clone is a single base away, which makes a read error likely. The chain recombines TRBV4-2 with TRBJ2-3; D is undetermined. The CDR3 has 15 amino acids. Germline CDR1 and CDR2: LGHNA and YNFKEQ. The CDR3 region is CTSSQESTATDTQYF. CDR3 coding DNA: TGTACCAGCAGCCAAGAAAGTACAGCAACAGATACGCAGTATTTT.